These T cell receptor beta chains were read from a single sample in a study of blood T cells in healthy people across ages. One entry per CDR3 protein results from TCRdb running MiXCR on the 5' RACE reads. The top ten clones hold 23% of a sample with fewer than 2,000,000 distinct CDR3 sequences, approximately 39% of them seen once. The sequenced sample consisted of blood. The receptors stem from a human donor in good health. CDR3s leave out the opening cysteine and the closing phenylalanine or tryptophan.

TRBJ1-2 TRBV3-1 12 VSSQDYRGRGYT
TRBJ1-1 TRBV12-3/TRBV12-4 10 TSRKGVTEAF
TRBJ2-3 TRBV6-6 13 ASRKTGDPTDTQY
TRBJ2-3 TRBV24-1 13 ATNTGTGGQDTQY
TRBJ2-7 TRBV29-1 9 SGRSSYEQY
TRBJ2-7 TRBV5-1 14 ASSSHGGSRAYEQY
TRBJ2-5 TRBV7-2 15 ASSLDPPAGGLETQY
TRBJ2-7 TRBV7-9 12 ASGLGGLTYEQY
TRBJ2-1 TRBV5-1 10 ASSRQGNEQF
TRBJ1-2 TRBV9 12 ASSVDQGLRSYT
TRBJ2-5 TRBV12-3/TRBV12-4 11 ASSKAGRETQY
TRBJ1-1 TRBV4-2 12 ASSPRRISTEAF
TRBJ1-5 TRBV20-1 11 SAYDRVNQPQH
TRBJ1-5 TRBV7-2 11 ASSRQGNQPQH
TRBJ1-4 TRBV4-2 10 ASSQDALKLF
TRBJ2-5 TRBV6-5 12 ATSRGSYRETQY
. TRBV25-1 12 TSSESGVRNEQY
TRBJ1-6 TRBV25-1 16 ASNPPSVSLTYNSPLH
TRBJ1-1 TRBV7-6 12 ASSLGGPYLEAF
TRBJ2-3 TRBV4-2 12 ASSQENLKDTQY
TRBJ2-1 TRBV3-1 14 ASSQDTSQDLNEQF
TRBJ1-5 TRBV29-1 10 SVVVPSQPQH
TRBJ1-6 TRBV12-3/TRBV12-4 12 ASTLGGTDSPLH
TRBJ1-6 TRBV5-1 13 ASSLGAGINSPLH
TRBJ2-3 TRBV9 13 ASSVAGGLTDTQY
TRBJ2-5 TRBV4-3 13 ASSVWTSGVETQY
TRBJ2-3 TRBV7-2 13 ASSRSGPLTDTRY
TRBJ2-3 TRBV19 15 ASSTGLAKSFTDTQY
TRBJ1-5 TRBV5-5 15 ASSLGWWTQSNQPQH
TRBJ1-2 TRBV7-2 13 ASSITGGPRNGYT
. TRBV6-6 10 ATKRGADEQY
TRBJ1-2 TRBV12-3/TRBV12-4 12 ASSRRQSLYGYT
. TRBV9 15 ASSVRAGGPFPETQY
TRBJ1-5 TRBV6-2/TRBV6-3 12 ASSPRERDQPQH
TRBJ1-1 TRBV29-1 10 STRDRGEGAF
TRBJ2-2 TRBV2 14 ASSEHAGGRTGELF
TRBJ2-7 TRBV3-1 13 ASSAGQPSSYEQY
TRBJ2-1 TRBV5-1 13 ASSFRLGTVDEQF
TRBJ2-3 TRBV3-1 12 ASVVGVDTDTQY
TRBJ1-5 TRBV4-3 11 ASSQRFDQPQH
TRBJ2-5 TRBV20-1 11 SASGQGTFMRY
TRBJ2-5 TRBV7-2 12 ASSLVAIQETQY
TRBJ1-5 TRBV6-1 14 ASSEWYADSAQPQH
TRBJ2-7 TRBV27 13 ASSWKGPSSYEQY